Each of the 3 T cell receptor beta chains below was sequenced from the same sample in a study of blood T cell repertoires in COVID-19. Libraries were prepared by immunoSEQ multiplex PCR; TCRdb keeps only in-frame clonotypes and omits some of them. The sample includes approximately 57,000 clones, more than 75% of them seen just once. Sequencing was performed on peripheral blood. These receptors were obtained from a man aged 50 or older with acute or convalescent COVID-19.

The chain joins TRBV7-5 to TRBJ2-7; whether TRBD1, the table's D call, matches the DNA was not checked. TRBV7-5 constitutes a pseudogene. The CDR3 consists of 13 residues. The CDR3 loop is CARSRDSNYEQYF. The CDR3 DNA reads TGTGCCAGAAGCAGGGACAGTAACTACGAGCAGTACTTC.

V usage is TRBV5-1 and J usage is TRBJ2-5, with 8 bases fitting TRBD2. V lost 0 bases, J lost 4 bases, and 5 bases stayed unmatched. This CDR3 contains 15 residues. From germline, CDR1 is SGHRS and CDR2 YFSETQ. CDR3 nucleotides: TGCGCCAGCAGCTTGGTAGCGGGGTTAGGAGAGACCCAGTACTTC. It yields the protein CASSLVAGLGETQYF.

The chain employs TRBV2 and TRBJ1-1, with unresolved D. The ends were cut back, 7 bases at V and 8 bases at J, with 14 bases in the middle. The germline CDR1 and CDR2 sequences are SNHLY and FYNNEI. The CDR3 sequence is 12 residues long. CDR3 DNA: TGTGCCAGCACTCAAGTGCGCTCCGAAGCTTTCTTT. Encoded protein: CASTQVRSEAFF.